The 26 T cell receptor beta chains below all came from one sample that was sequenced in a study of regulatory T cells in long-lasting Graves disease. Assembly of TCR beta libraries relied on iRepertoire HTBI primers together with Arm-PCR of CDR3 regions. TCRdb analysed the multiplex PCR reads with MiXCR anew, one entry per CDR3 protein. The sample has hundreds of thousands of distinct CDR3 sequences; 15% to 20% are singletons. Time point noted: newly diagnosed GD, antithyroid drugs for less than 3 months. Researchers made the TCR library from RNA that was extracted from PBMCs. The sample was also reused in another study, on T cells in Graves' hyperthyroidism and ophthalmopathy.

The material sequenced was peripheral blood mononuclear cells (PBMCs), taken at new diagnosis, from a patient treated with antithyroid drugs. The receptors come from a man younger than 35 with Graves disease.

This clonotype was detected only a few times. The chain couples TRBV6-1 to TRBJ1-1; D uncertain. The CDR3 totals 14 residues. V lost 7 bases, J lost 0 bases, and 12 bases lay in between. Germline V gives CDR1 MNHNS, CDR2 SASEGT. CDR3 protein: CASNRDQVNTEAFF. For the CDR3, the DNA is TGTGCCAGCAATCGGGATCAGGTGAACACTGAAGCTTTCTTT.

This clonotype occurred a few times. The chain uses TRBV27 and TRBJ2-2, with 8 bases that match TRBD1. Germline V gene sequence: CDR1 MNHEY, CDR2 SMNVEV (reference sequence). The trim removed 2 bases at V and 2 bases at J, leaving 7 bases unmatched. The CDR3 runs to 17 residues. DNA of the CDR3: TGTGCCAGCAGTTTACATGGACAGGGTCTTAACACCGGGGAGCTGTTTTTT. This sequence encodes CASSLHGQGLNTGELFF.

This clonotype was observed many times. The V gene is TRBV19, the J gene TRBJ2-3, with D perhaps matching TRBD2 (6 bases). The germline V gene encodes CDR1 LNHDA and CDR2 SQIVND (reference sequence). CDR3 length: 11 residues. Trimming took 5 bases from V and 8 from J, leaving 8 bases between them. The CDR3 sequence is CASSVEGTQYF. The CDR3 DNA sequence: TGTGCCAGTAGTGTGGAGGGTACGCAGTATTTT.

This clonotype showed up just a few times. The J gene is TRBJ2-3, the V gene TRBV2, with TRBD2 matching over 10 bases. The CDR3 consists of 15 residues. The germline V gene encodes CDR1 SNHLY and CDR2 FYNNEI. Germline trimming cut 6 bases from V and 0 bases from J; bases unmatched to any gene: 3. CDR3 DNA: TGTGCCAGCAGGGGGACTAGCGAAAGCACAGATACGCAGTATTTT. This sequence encodes CASRGTSESTDTQYF.

Written as DNA, the CDR3 is TGTGCCTCAATACAGGGGGCGGGAGGGGCCAACGTCCTGACTTTC. Amino acid sequence: CASIQGAGGANVLTF. This chain connects TRBV30 to TRBJ2-6, with TRBD1 matching 9 bases. After removal of 7 bases from V and 4 bases from J, the junction contained 8 bases not matched to a gene. The CDR3 length is 15 residues. Germline CDR1 is GTSNPN and CDR2 is SVGIG (reference sequence).

This clonotype was found a few times. Since no conserved phenylalanine or tryptophan closes the CDR3, a read error is the likely cause. V is TRBV9 and J is TRBJ2-2; a possible D gene is TRBD2 (6 bases). CDR3 length equals 17 residues. V was cut by 0 bases and J by 2 bases, with 14 bases left in between. CDR1 and CDR2 (germline): SGDLS, YYNGEE. The CDR3: CASSVAGVAANTGELFL. CDR3 DNA sequence: TGTGCCAGCAGCGTAGCCGGTGTAGCGGCTAACACCGGGGAGCTGTTTCTT.

This clonotype was recorded once. The chain couples TRBV28 to TRBJ2-1; 7 bases align to TRBD1. The CDR3 loop spans 14 amino acids. The junction had 9 bases not matched to a gene; V was cut back by 5 bases and J by 8 bases. Germline lookup yields CDR1 MDHEN and CDR2 SYDVKM. The CDR3 spells CASSGTVEYYEQFF. The DNA for the CDR3 is TGTGCCAGCAGTGGGACAGTAGAGTACTATGAGCAGTTCTTC. Full variable domain (remainder filled in from reference TRBV28 and TRBJ2-1): DVKVTQSSRYLVKRTGEKVFLECVQDMDHENMFWYRQDPGLGLRLIYFSYDVKMKEKGDIPEGYSVSREKKERFSLILESASTNQTSMYLCASSGTVEYYEQFFGPGTRLTVL.

As regards this clonotype: With a much larger clone just one base away, this may be a read error. This chain links TRBV20-1 with TRBJ2-2; D might be TRBD2 (6 bases). The CDR3 has 14 residues. The germline V gene has CDR1 DFQATT and CDR2 SNEGSKA (reference sequence). CDR3 residues: CSARDRKNTGGLFF. The DNA for the CDR3 is TGCAGTGCTAGAGACAGGAAGAACACCGGGGGGCTGTTTTTT.

The V call is TRBV25-1, the J call TRBJ2-5, with TRBD2 matching 12 bases. Germline V CDR1 and CDR2: MGHDK, SYGVNS. After removal of 2 bases from V and 4 bases from J, the junction contained 5 bases not matched to a gene. The CDR3 length is 16 residues. The CDR3 DNA reads as TGTGCCAGCAGTGAAGCTAGCGGGAGGGCCGTAGAGACCCAGTACTTC. It codes for CASSEASGRAVETQYF.

This clonotype was seen a few times. V and J are TRBV7-9 and TRBJ1-4; D is uncertain. Germline V gene lookup returns CDR1 SEHNR and CDR2 FQNEAQ (reference sequence). V was trimmed by 7 bases and J by 0 bases, leaving 15 bases between them. The CDR3 contains 16 residues. The CDR3 protein is CASNTLPPATNEKLFF. In DNA, the CDR3 is TGTGCCAGCAATACCCTTCCCCCGGCAACTAATGAAAAACTGTTTTTT.

The chain carries TRBV27 and TRBJ2-1; D tentatively reads TRBD1 or TRBD2 (5 bases each). CDR1 is MNHEY, CDR2 SMNVEV, per germline (reference sequence). This CDR3 spans 14 amino acids. V lost 7 bases, J lost 8 bases, and 18 bases lay in between. The CDR3 reads CASTLGTPRHEQFF. The CDR3 region has the DNA TGTGCCAGCACCTTAGGGACCCCCAGGCATGAGCAGTTCTTC.

This clonotype was seen only a few times. The V gene is TRBV20-1, the J gene TRBJ2-5, with D possibly matching TRBD1 (5 bases). This CDR3 region has 13 residues. Between the trimmed V and J ends, which lost 5 bases and 2 bases, there was a span of 12 bases. Per germline, CDR1 DFQATT and CDR2 SNEGSKA (reference sequence). The CDR3 loop is CSAVLYRQETQYF. The DNA for the CDR3 is TGCAGTGCTGTCCTCTACAGGCAAGAGACCCAGTACTTC.

This clonotype was seen at least ten times. Here the CDR3 reads CASGDDLSYEQYF. CDR3 nucleotide sequence: TGTGCCAGCGGGGACGACCTCTCCTACGAGCAGTACTTC. The chain has TRBV27 and TRBJ2-7; the D gene could be TRBD1 or TRBD2 (5 bases each). The CDR3 runs to 13 residues. V lost 8 bases, J lost 0 bases, and 11 bases lay in between. Looked up from germline, CDR1 is MNHEY and CDR2 is SMNVEV (reference sequence).

This chain links TRBV5-6 with TRBJ2-7; the D gene is possibly TRBD1 (5 bases). CDR3 size: 13 residues. Germline V gene data show CDR1 as SGHDT and CDR2 as YYEEEE. The V end lost 0 bases, the J end lost 6 bases, and 10 bases lay between the germline ends. CDR3 DNA sequence: TGTGCCAGCAGCTTGGGACAGATCCTCGAGCAGTACTTC. This translates into CASSLGQILEQYF.

The V call is TRBV28, the J call TRBJ2-1; 7 bases are a match to TRBD2. Germline V CDR1 and CDR2: MDHEN, SYDVKM. J lost 8 bases, V lost 7 bases, and 11 bases had no gene match. The CDR3 has 14 residues. As DNA, the CDR3 is TGTGCCAGCAAATGGGAGGGCAGGGCGTATGAGCAGTTCTTC. It specifies CASKWEGRAYEQFF.

Ten or more counts support this clonotype. V is TRBV11-3 and J is TRBJ2-1, with 10 bases that match TRBD2. Germline V CDR1 and CDR2: SGHNT, YENEEA. Losses at the gene ends were 8 bases for V and 5 bases for J; bases not matched to a gene: 3. The CDR3 sequence is 13 residues long. CDR3 nucleotides: TGTGCCAGCCAGCGGGAGGGGGACAATGAGCAGTTCTTC. It yields the protein CASQREGDNEQFF.

This clonotype was seen repeatedly, ten times or more. The chain carries TRBV25-1 and TRBJ1-5; D gene uncertain. CDR3 length: 14 amino acids. Germline assignment: CDR1 MGHDK and CDR2 SYGVNS. V gave up 3 bases and J gave up 8 bases, with 14 bases separating them. The DNA for the CDR3 is TGTGCCAGCAGTGAGCGGGGAGGGAGGGAGCCCCAGCATTTT. This translates into CASSERGGREPQHF.

The sample holds a few counts of this clonotype. The chain uses TRBV20-1 and TRBJ1-5; the match to TRBD1 covers 9 bases. Germline V CDR1 and CDR2: DFQATT, SNEGSKA (reference sequence). The CDR3 spans 14 residues. The trim removed 6 bases at V and 1 base at J, leaving 4 bases unmatched. CDR3 loop: CSALQGASNQPQHF. The DNA for the CDR3 is TGCAGTGCCCTACAGGGGGCAAGCAATCAGCCCCAGCATTTT.

V is TRBV24-1 and J is TRBJ2-3; the match to TRBD1 covers 7 bases. Germline values: CDR1 KGHDR, CDR2 SFDVKD. The CDR3 length is 16 residues. J gave up 6 bases and V 3 bases, and 11 bases lay outside the gene matches. CDR3 DNA sequence: TGTGCCACCAGTGATCCCGGGACAGCCACTCTCGATACGCAGTATTTT. Protein sequence: CATSDPGTATLDTQYF.

The chain couples TRBV7-9 to TRBJ2-1; D might be TRBD2 (6 bases). In germline, CDR1 is SEHNR, CDR2 FQNEAQ (reference sequence). The CDR3 runs to 14 residues. Trimming pared 5 bases from V and 8 bases from J, leaving 16 bases between. Here the CDR3 DNA reads TGTGCCAGCAGCCAACACTCGAGGGACTATGAGCAGTTCTTC. Its protein product is CASSQHSRDYEQFF.

The sample holds many counts of this clonotype. The chain couples TRBV27 to TRBJ2-2, with TRBD2 matching 8 bases. V was pared by 6 bases and J by 6 bases, with 9 bases of the junction left unmatched. From germline, CDR1 is MNHEY and CDR2 SMNVEV (reference sequence). CDR3 length: 15 amino acids. CDR3 in DNA: TGTGCCAGCAGCCCCCCGGGACTAGTAGCCGGGGAGCTGTTTTTT. This encodes CASSPPGLVAGELFF.

The J gene is TRBJ1-4, the V gene TRBV28, with D perhaps matching TRBD1 (6 bases). The CDR3 extends over 15 amino acids. The germline V and J ends were trimmed by 3 bases and 5 bases, with 13 bases remaining between them. CDR1 and CDR2 from the germline V gene are MDHEN and SYDVKM. CDR3 DNA: TGTGCCAGCAGTTTGATCGGGGGGGGCAATGAAAAACTGTTTTTT. Translating it yields CASSLIGGGNEKLFF.

This clonotype has at least ten counts. The chain links TRBV7-9 to TRBJ2-7; D perhaps matches TRBD2 (6 bases). The V end was cut by 5 bases, the J end by 3 bases, with 14 bases between. This CDR3 is built from 14 residues. Germline V lookup: CDR1 SEHNR, CDR2 FQNEAQ (reference sequence). CDR3 in DNA: TGTGCCAGCAGCCCCCCGCGGGAAGGCTACGAGCAGTACTTC. Translating it yields CASSPPREGYEQYF. The full variable domain, in which reference TRBV7-9 and TRBJ2-7 provide the parts outside the CDR3, is DTGVSQNPRHKITKRGQNVTFRCDPISEHNRLYWYRQTLGQGPEFLTYFQNEAQLEKSRLLSDRFSAERPKGSFSTLEIQRTEQGDSAMYLCASSPPREGYEQYFGPGTRLTVT.

This clonotype was found a few times. V usage is TRBV7-2 and J usage is TRBJ1-5; D gene ambiguous. The CDR3 covers 14 residues. Germline CDR1 is SGHTA and CDR2 is FQGNSA. Trimming took 5 bases from V and 6 from J, leaving 14 bases between them. The CDR3 is CASSLRTVGQPQHF. The DNA of the CDR3 is TGTGCCAGCAGCCTACGCACGGTAGGTCAGCCCCAGCATTTT.

The rearrangement links TRBV28 to TRBJ1-4, with 8 bases identical to TRBD1. The CDR3 covers 14 residues. The V segment lost 5 bases and the J segment 5 bases; nucleotides outside the gene matches: 4. Germline V gene data show CDR1 as MDHEN and CDR2 as SYDVKM. The CDR3 DNA sequence: TGTGCCAGCAGTCAGGACAGGGTGAATGAAAAACTGTTTTTT. Residues: CASSQDRVNEKLFF.

This clonotype has ten or more counts. The chain employs TRBV7-8 and TRBJ2-1, with D perhaps matching TRBD1 (8 bases). Between the trimmed V and J ends, which lost 5 bases and 2 bases, there was a span of 16 bases. Per the germline V gene, CDR1 is SGHVS and CDR2 is FQNEAQ. This CDR3 is 16 amino acids long. The CDR3 coding sequence is TGTGCCAGCAGCCCATACAGGGGGGGGGCCTACAATGAGCAGTTCTTC. It is translated as CASSPYRGGAYNEQFF.